The 6 T cell receptor beta chains listed next were all sequenced from one sample in a study of T cell repertoires in cytomegalovirus infection. MiXCR, run by TCRdb on the reads, gives a single entry per CDR3 protein. This sample has a few hundred thousand distinct CDR3 sequences, with roughly 42% found just once. Their cognate antigens are unknown. The specimen was cultured PBMCs, collected from culture after CMV antigen stimulation. Source of these receptors: a human donor in good health (CMV status not recorded). Some clones in this sample may be carry-over from other donors' samples.

This chain joins TRBV7-9 and TRBJ2-3, with D perhaps matching TRBD2 (6 bases). Per germline, CDR1 SEHNR and CDR2 FQNEAQ (reference sequence). V gave up 1 base and J gave up 6 bases, with 17 bases separating them. The CDR3 has 16 amino acids. The CDR3 here is CASSLGGTVVPDTQYF. The CDR3 bases are TGTGCCAGCAGCTTAGGCGGGACCGTCGTCCCGGATACGCAGTATTTT. The full variable domain, with the rest looked up from reference TRBV7-9 and TRBJ2-3, is DTGVSQNPRHKITKRGQNVTFRCDPISEHNRLYWYRQTLGQGPEFLTYFQNEAQLEKSRLLSDRFSAERPKGSFSTLEIQRTEQGDSAMYLCASSLGGTVVPDTQYFGPGTRLTVL.

This clonotype was seen a few times. The genes are TRBV5-4 and TRBJ1-2, with TRBD1 identical over 8 bases. V lost 4 bases and J lost 6; bases outside the gene matches: 2. CDR1 is SGHNT and CDR2 is YYREEE in the germline V gene (reference sequence). The CDR3 is 12 amino acids. The CDR3 DNA sequence: TGTGCCAGCAGCAGGGGACAGGATGGCTACACCTTC. This translates into CASSRGQDGYTF.

The chain joins TRBV12-3 or TRBV12-4 to TRBJ2-5; 10 bases match TRBD1. The CDR3 runs 13 residues. V lost 8 bases to trimming and J lost 4 bases; unmatched junction nucleotides: 4. CDR3 sequence (DNA): TGTGCCAGCGAAAGGGACAGGGGAGAGACCCAGTACTTC. This codes for CASERDRGETQYF.

J is TRBJ2-2 and V is TRBV2; maybe TRBD2 (5 bases). The V end was cut by 5 bases, the J end by 10 bases, with 11 bases between. The CDR3 consists of 12 residues. Germline values: CDR1 SNHLY, CDR2 FYNNEI. CDR3 coding DNA: TGTGCCAGCAGTAAGAGGGTAACGGAGCTGTTTTTT. As protein: CASSKRVTELFF.

A remark on this clonotype: A read error may explain this, as a much larger clone is one base away. V is TRBV5-4 and J is TRBJ2-7, with D possibly matching TRBD1 (6 bases). The CDR3 has 13 residues. The germline V and J ends were trimmed by 3 bases and 3 bases, with 10 bases remaining between them. The germline gives CDR1 SGHNT, CDR2 YYREEE (reference sequence). CDR3 in amino acids: CASSSTGRYEQYF. As DNA, the CDR3 is TGTGCCAGCAGCTCGACAGGTCGCTACGAGCAGTACTTC.

The rearrangement links TRBV7-6 to TRBJ2-1, with D tentatively TRBD2 (5 bases). CDR3 length: 14 amino acids. Germline V gene sequence: CDR1 SGHVS, CDR2 FNYEAQ. The V end lost 5 bases, the J end lost 8 bases, and 16 bases lay between the germline ends. CDR3 sequence: CASSTWGARDEQFF. The CDR3 DNA reads TGTGCCAGCAGCACCTGGGGAGCGCGGGATGAGCAGTTCTTC.